A single sample gave rise to the 22 T cell receptor beta chains below, sequenced in a study of Tregs in tolerant kidney transplant recipients. Assay: immunoSEQ multiplex PCR; the TCRdb copy retains only in-frame clones and omits some. Here the sample spans tens of thousands of clones, 95% to 98% being singletons. The sample here was Tregs from blood, taken before the transplant. The receptors shown here come from a human donor who received a combined kidney and bone marrow transplant.

The chain joins TRBV5-4 to TRBJ1-6, with a tentative D call TRBD1 (6 bases). The germline gives CDR1 SGHNT, CDR2 YYREEE (reference sequence). The ends were cut back, 3 bases at V and 6 bases at J, with 10 bases in the middle. This CDR3 region has 14 residues. DNA for the CDR3: TGTGCCAGCAGCTATACAGGGACTAATTCACCCCTCCACTTT. Translation gives CASSYTGTNSPLHF. Based on the CDR3 plus reference TRBV5-4 and TRBJ1-6, the full variable domain is ETGVTQSPTHLIKTRGQQVTLRCSSQSGHNTVSWYQQALGQGPQFIFQYYREEENGRGNFPPRFSGLQFPNYSSELNVNALELDDSALYLCASSYTGTNSPLHFGNGTRLTVT.

CDR3 protein: CASSSPMTGYEQYF. Here the CDR3 DNA reads TGTGCCAGCAGTTCCCCAATGACAGGCTACGAGCAGTACTTC. The chain combines TRBV27 with TRBJ2-7; the D gene is possibly TRBD1 (6 bases). Germline V gene sequence: CDR1 MNHEY, CDR2 SMNVEV (reference sequence). V lost 4 bases and J 3 bases, leaving 13 bases between the germline ends. The CDR3 runs 14 residues.

The chain employs TRBV19 and TRBJ2-3; perhaps TRBD1 as D (6 bases). With 3 bases removed from V and 6 bases from J, the gap between germline ends came to 10 bases. The germline V gene has CDR1 LNHDA and CDR2 SQIVND (reference sequence). The CDR3 has 13 residues. The CDR3 nucleotides are TGTGCCAGTAGTATGGCCCAGGGGGATACGCAGTATTTT. This translates into CASSMAQGDTQYF.

This clone was counted once. The chain uses TRBV11-3 and TRBJ2-3; D may be TRBD1 (5 bases). Trimming took off 4 bases at V and 1 base at J, with 9 bases between the two ends. CDR1 and CDR2 (germline): SGHNT, YENEEA. This CDR3 region has 14 residues. The chain's CDR3 is CASSSRRGTDTQYF. The CDR3 DNA follows: TGTGCCAGCAGCTCTCGCAGGGGCACAGATACGCAGTATTTT.

The genes are TRBV7-2 and TRBJ2-7; TRBD2 agrees at 12 bases. V was clipped by 2 bases and J by 3 bases; unmatched bases: 8. There are 17 residues in the CDR3. Germline V lookup: CDR1 SGHTA, CDR2 FQGNSA. This CDR3 reads CASSLWTSGEWGYEQYF. The CDR3 DNA is TGTGCCAGCAGCTTATGGACTAGCGGGGAGTGGGGCTACGAGCAGTACTTC.

The chain combines TRBV9 with TRBJ1-2; D may be TRBD1 (6 bases). Germline assignment: CDR1 SGDLS and CDR2 YYNGEE. This CDR3 has 14 amino acids. V was pared by 0 bases and J by 2 bases, with 8 bases between. The CDR3 sequence is CASSVGQGNYGYTF. The CDR3 nucleotides read TGTGCCAGCAGCGTAGGCCAGGGGAACTATGGCTACACCTTC.

The gene calls are TRBV27 and TRBJ2-6, with TRBD1 identical over 10 bases. The CDR3 has 17 amino acids. Germline CDR1 is MNHEY and CDR2 is SMNVEV (reference sequence). Losses at the gene ends were 5 bases for V and 0 bases for J; bases not matched to a gene: 4. The CDR3 protein is CASSPRDRGSGANVLTF. The CDR3 DNA reads TGTGCCAGCAGTCCGCGGGACAGGGGCTCTGGGGCCAACGTCCTGACTTTC.

The genes are TRBV7-2 and TRBJ1-6; TRBD1 is a possible D gene (6 bases). Germline V CDR1 and CDR2: SGHTA, FQGNSA. The V and J ends lost 1 base and 7 bases respectively, with 14 bases between them. This CDR3 region has 16 residues. The CDR3 DNA sequence: TGTGCCAGCAGCTTAGAAGCGGGGGCTTGGAATTCACCCCTCCACTTT. It yields the protein CASSLEAGAWNSPLHF.

The V and J genes are TRBV7-9 and TRBJ1-3; D call uncertain. CDR3 length equals 14 residues. Germline CDR1 is SEHNR and CDR2 is FQNEAQ (reference sequence). V gave up 5 bases and J gave up 3 bases, with 11 bases separating them. This CDR3 reads CASSTRRGGNTIYF. CDR3 nucleotide sequence: TGTGCCAGCAGCACCCGGCGGGGTGGAAACACCATATATTTT.

The rearrangement uses TRBV7-9 and TRBJ1-1; no clear D. Germline CDR1 and CDR2: SEHNR and FQNEAQ (reference sequence). This CDR3 spans 13 amino acids. V lost 5 bases to trimming and J lost 0 bases, with 7 bases between them. The CDR3 is CASSEEMNTEAFF. CDR3 coding DNA: TGTGCCAGCAGCGAGGAAATGAACACTGAAGCTTTCTTT.

The chain couples TRBV27 to TRBJ2-5, with 14 bases lining up with TRBD2. Germline assignment: CDR1 MNHEY and CDR2 SMNVEV (reference sequence). The CDR3 spans 19 residues. Unmatched junction bases numbered 15, after V lost 5 bases and J lost 4 bases. Here the CDR3 reads CASSPTATTSGRVVETQYF. The DNA for the CDR3 is TGTGCCAGCAGTCCGACAGCCACGACTAGCGGGAGGGTGGTAGAGACCCAGTACTTC.

CDR3 DNA sequence: TGTGCCATCAGTGCTGTGTCCTCTGGGGCCAACGTCCTGACTTTC. Amino acids: CAISAVSSGANVLTF. V gene TRBV10-3 combines with J gene TRBJ2-6, with D hard to call. CDR1 is ENHRY, CDR2 SYGVKD, per germline. The CDR3 loop spans 15 amino acids. With 4 bases removed from V and 0 bases from J, the gap between germline ends came to 7 bases.

The chain uses TRBV7-6 and TRBJ2-7; a possible D gene is TRBD2 (5 bases). CDR1 SGHVS and CDR2 FNYEAQ come from the germline V gene. The CDR3 has 14 residues. Trimming left V 2 bases short and J 2 bases short, with 10 bases between. The CDR3 nucleotides are TGTGCCAGCAGCTTATTAGGACTTCCCTACGAGCAGTACTTC. Translating it yields CASSLLGLPYEQYF.

J is TRBJ2-7 and V is TRBV14, with 15 bases that match TRBD2. The CDR3 is 17 residues long. Germline CDR1 and CDR2: SGHDN and FVKESK. The J segment lost 2 bases and the V segment lost 4 bases, leaving 6 bases of the junction unmatched. DNA of the CDR3: TGTGCCAGCAGCCTCGGGACTAGCGGGGGGTACCCCTACGAGCAGTACTTC. This translates into CASSLGTSGGYPYEQYF.

The rearrangement joins TRBV7-7 to TRBJ2-5; 12 positions match TRBD2. The CDR3 has 15 residues. Germline CDR1 is SSHAT and CDR2 is FNYEAQ (reference sequence). The J segment lost 5 bases and the V segment lost 5 bases, leaving 6 bases of the junction unmatched. DNA of the CDR3: TGTGCCAGCAGCCCCCTAGCGGGGGGGCCCGAGACCCAGTACTTC. Translated, it gives CASSPLAGGPETQYF.

The CDR3 DNA sequence: TGTGCCTGGGCGAGGACAGGGTCCTACGAGCAGTACTTC. Translated: CAWARTGSYEQYF. The chain recombines TRBV30 with TRBJ2-7; 8 bases map to TRBD1. The germline V gene encodes CDR1 GTSNPN and CDR2 SVGIG (reference sequence). V lost 5 bases to trimming and J lost 1 base; unmatched junction nucleotides: 4. This CDR3 is built from 13 residues.

The genes are TRBV7-2 and TRBJ2-7; 10 bases fit TRBD2. Losses at the gene ends were 5 bases for V and 2 bases for J; bases not matched to a gene: 6. From germline, CDR1 is SGHTA and CDR2 FQGNSA. The CDR3 sequence is 15 residues long. CDR3 region: CASSHRTSGPYEQYF. CDR3 DNA sequence: TGTGCCAGCAGCCATCGGACTAGCGGACCCTACGAGCAGTACTTC.

V usage is TRBV29-1 and J usage is TRBJ2-1; the match to TRBD2 covers 9 bases. The CDR3 has 14 amino acids. V dropped 4 bases and J dropped 9; count of bases not matched to a gene: 10. Germline V gene sequence: CDR1 SQVTM, CDR2 ANQGSEA. The CDR3 DNA follows: TGCAGCGTTGTAGCTACTAGCGGGTTCCCTGAGCAGTTCTTC. The encoded protein is CSVVATSGFPEQFF.

V usage is TRBV27 and J usage is TRBJ1-1; D is ambiguous. The CDR3 runs to 14 residues. CDR1 MNHEY and CDR2 SMNVEV come from the germline V gene (reference sequence). The V end lost 0 bases, the J end lost 3 bases, and 8 bases lay between the germline ends. This CDR3 is CASSLSRRDTEAFF. CDR3 DNA sequence: TGTGCCAGCAGTTTATCCAGGAGGGACACTGAAGCTTTCTTT.

The chain combines TRBV7-9 with TRBJ1-2, with D possibly being TRBD1 (5 bases). This CDR3 comprises 13 residues. Germline CDR1 is SEHNR and CDR2 is FQNEAQ (reference sequence). V was cut by 3 bases and J by 0 bases, with 5 bases left in between. The CDR3 nucleotides are TGTGCCAGCAGCTTCAGGGCTAACTATGGCTACACCTTC. Its translation: CASSFRANYGYTF.

The chain combines TRBV20-1 with TRBJ2-7, with D perhaps TRBD1 (7 bases). CDR1 is DFQATT and CDR2 is SNEGSKA in the germline V gene (reference sequence). The CDR3 loop spans 10 amino acids. The CDR3 DNA reads as TGCAGCCCGGAGGGGGCGGAGCAGTACTTC. It specifies CSPEGAEQYF.

This chain links TRBV2 with TRBJ2-7, with TRBD1 as a possible D gene (6 bases). CDR3 length: 15 residues. Germline values: CDR1 SNHLY, CDR2 FYNNEI. The V end lost 3 bases, the J end lost 2 bases, and 14 bases lay between the germline ends. CDR3 nucleotides: TGTGCCAGCAGTGATAAAATGTGGGACACCTACGAGCAGTACTTC. This codes for CASSDKMWDTYEQYF. Full variable domain (outside the CDR3, taken from reference TRBV2 and TRBJ2-7): EPEVTQTPSHQVTQMGQEVILRCVPISNHLYFYWYRQILGQKVEFLVSFYNNEISEKSEIFDDQFSVERPDGSNFTLKIRSTKLEDSAMYFCASSDKMWDTYEQYFGPGTRLTVT.